This T cell receptor beta chain was identified during a study of neurological immune-mediated disorders. This clonotype was seen ten or more times. Its specificity is unknown. The time point is: longitudinal time-point 1 (baseline). Unsorted libraries were generated from 2 million PBMCs. These cells had been stored in RNAlater at -80 C. The cDNA was generated through 5'RACE incorporating 10-nucleotide random UMIs. TCRdb fed the 5' RACE reads into MiXCR, producing one record per CDR3 protein. The sample has some 49,000 distinct CDR3 sequences, approximately 9.1% seen once; the top ten hold about 1.6%. Notes on the study in general: Private repertoires in all groups were suggested, as expanded clones shared no CDR3 amino acid sequences across subjects. In HTLV-1-associated myelopathy, TCR clonal expansion was greatest, and in multiple sclerosis it was least, below healthy controls.

Trimming left V 7 bases short and J 3 bases short, with 13 bases between. This CDR3 contains 13 residues. The V and J genes are TRBV12-3 or TRBV12-4 and TRBJ2-7; D uncertain. The clonotype was recovered from a middle-aged woman in good health. Sequencing input: PBMCs. The CDR3 DNA reads TGTGCCAGCACCTTCCGTGGGGTCTACGAGCAGTACTTC. Its translation: CASTFRGVYEQYF.